These 8 T cell receptor beta chains were sequenced from one sample in a study of control samples from healthy donors and cancer patients. The repertoire was sequenced with immunoSEQ multiplex PCR; TCRdb's copy has only in-frame clones and lacks some. The data contain about 120,000 clones, 88% of them singletons. The sample comprised blood. These receptors came from a woman between 70 and 85 years old in good health.

This chain joins TRBV7-9 and TRBJ1-1, with unresolved D. The CDR3 extends over 14 amino acids. The V and J ends lost 3 bases and 2 bases respectively, with 10 bases between them. From germline, CDR1 is SEHNR and CDR2 FQNEAQ (reference sequence). CDR3 coding DNA: TGTGCCAGCAGCTTGGAGGGTATAAACACTGAAGCTTTCTTT. This gives the protein CASSLEGINTEAFF. The entire variable domain, with the rest obtained from reference TRBV7-9 and TRBJ1-1, is as follows: DTGVSQNPRHKITKRGQNVTFRCDPISEHNRLYWYRQTLGQGPEFLTYFQNEAQLEKSRLLSDRFSAERPKGSFSTLEIQRTEQGDSAMYLCASSLEGINTEAFFGQGTRLTVV.

The V call is TRBV3-1 (or the pseudogene TRBV3-2), the J call TRBJ2-7; 10 bases agree with TRBD2. V lost 1 base to trimming and J lost 2 bases; unmatched junction nucleotides: 5. The germline V gene has CDR1 LGHDT and CDR2 YNNKEL (reference sequence). This CDR3 contains 16 residues. The CDR3 loop reads CASSQAPSGSAYEQYF. The CDR3 region has the DNA TGTGCCAGCAGCCAAGCACCTAGCGGGAGCGCCTACGAGCAGTACTTC.

This clone occurred once. The rearrangement links TRBV7-3 to TRBJ1-1; D unclear. Between the trimmed V and J ends, which lost 2 bases and 1 base, there was a span of 5 bases. The length of the CDR3 is 13 residues. CDR1 is SGHTA and CDR2 is FQGTGA in the germline V gene. In nucleotides, the CDR3 is TGTGCCAGCAGCTTAGGAGAGAACACTGAAGCTTTCTTT. Encoded protein: CASSLGENTEAFF. The full variable domain, in which reference TRBV7-3 and TRBJ1-1 provide the parts outside the CDR3, is GAGVSQTPSNKVTEKGKYVELRCDPISGHTALYWYRQSLGQGPEFLIYFQGTGAADDSGLPNDRFFAVRPEGSVSTLKIQRTERGDSAVYLCASSLGENTEAFFGQGTRLTVV.

The genes are TRBV6-6 and TRBJ2-7; 13 bases line up with TRBD2. The germline CDR1 and CDR2 sequences are MNHNY and SVGAGI (reference sequence). The CDR3 has 15 amino acids. The V segment lost 6 bases and the J segment 6 bases; nucleotides outside the gene matches: 8. CDR3 protein: CASSQPTSGGREQYF. In DNA form, the CDR3 reads TGTGCCAGCAGCCAACCGACTAGCGGGGGGCGCGAGCAGTACTTC.

V usage is TRBV6-6 and J usage is TRBJ1-6; tentative D call: TRBD1 (5 bases). This CDR3 region has 15 residues. Germline V lookup: CDR1 MNHNY, CDR2 SVGAGI (reference sequence). V lost 5 bases, J lost 3 bases, and 11 bases lay in between. CDR3: CASSPKGLYNSPLHF. In DNA form, the CDR3 reads TGTGCCAGCAGTCCAAAGGGACTCTATAATTCACCCCTCCACTTT.

J is TRBJ1-6 and V is TRBV9; D might be TRBD1 (6 bases). CDR3 length equals 16 residues. CDR1 and CDR2 from the germline V gene are SGDLS and YYNGEE. The germline V and J ends were trimmed by 4 bases and 4 bases, with 15 bases remaining between them. The CDR3 protein is CASSPPGGWYNSPLHF. The CDR3 bases are TGTGCCAGCAGCCCCCCGGGGGGCTGGTATAATTCACCCCTCCACTTT.

The rearrangement joins TRBV9 to TRBJ1-2, with 10 bases matching TRBD1. V shed 3 bases, J shed 2 bases, and the junction held 25 bases outside the gene matches. The germline gives CDR1 SGDLS, CDR2 YYNGEE. The CDR3 loop spans 22 amino acids. The CDR3 region is CASSEHRQGARVEVGQNYGYTF. The DNA for the CDR3 is TGTGCCAGCAGCGAACACCGACAGGGGGCGCGAGTGGAAGTGGGTCAGAACTATGGCTACACCTTC.

The chain recombines TRBV24-1 with TRBJ2-1, with D tentatively TRBD1 or TRBD2 (5 bases each). V lost 7 bases and J lost 5, with 17 bases in between. The germline CDR1 and CDR2 sequences are KGHDR and SFDVKD. CDR3 length equals 15 residues. This CDR3 reads CATSSGAVIHNEQFF. CDR3 DNA sequence: TGTGCCACCAGCTCCGGGGCCGTAATCCACAATGAGCAGTTCTTC.